Listed below are T cell receptor beta chains from one sample, sequenced in a study of blood T cell dynamics during melanoma immunotherapy. This table comes from immunoSEQ multiplex PCR, and its TCRdb copy is limited to in-frame clones, with some not included. The table records tens of thousands of clones, over 70% of them present only once. Specimen: blood, collected from a patient treated with checkpoint blockade. All receptors derive from a human donor with melanoma. Each CDR3 is given with its conserved first and last residue. D genes are given only for firm matches. The size entry is marked missing in some rows and otherwise reads once, few, many or a size class.

-	TRBV14	-	TRBJ2-2	TGTGCCAGCAGCCAAGAAGGACCCGCGAGGGTCACCGGGGAGCTGTTTTTT	CASSQEGPARVTGELFF
-	TRBV15	-	TRBJ1-2	TGTGCCACCAGCAGACCGAGGGCGGACGAGTTTGCAGGCTACACCTTC	CATSRPRADEFAGYTF
-	TRBV10-1	TRBD1	TRBJ2-5	TGCGCCACAAGCCGGGACAGGGGGCAGTGGGAGACCCAGTACTTC	CATSRDRGQWETQYF
-	TRBV5-6	-	TRBJ1-2	TGTGCCAGCAGCTACGGGGCCTGGGGAGCTAACTATGGCTACACCTTC	CASSYGAWGANYGYTF
-	TRBV10-3	-	TRBJ2-2	TGTGCCATCAGTGAAAAGTGGCCCGGGGAGCTGTTTTTT	CAISEKWPGELFF
once	TRBV5-1	TRBD1	TRBJ2-7	TGCGCCAGCAGCCCGGGGGACAGGGGAACCTACGAGCAGTACTTC	CASSPGDRGTYEQYF
-	TRBV19	-	TRBJ2-2	TGTGCCAGTAGTATACCGGGACGGTTGAACACCGGGGAGCTGTTTTTT	CASSIPGRLNTGELFF
once	TRBV27	TRBD2	TRBJ2-1	TGTGCCAGCACTAAAGGGGCCTCTCTAGCGGGAGACTACAATGAGCAGTTCTTC	CASTKGASLAGDYNEQFF
-	TRBV6-5	-	TRBJ2-5	TGTGCCAGCAGTTACGGTGAGGGGTTGAAGACCCAGTACTTC	CASSYGEGLKTQYF
few	TRBV5-1	-	TRBJ1-5	TGCGCCAGCAGCTACGACAGCCTCAATCAGCCCCAGCATTTT	CASSYDSLNQPQHF
-	TRBV5-4	-	TRBJ1-4	TGTGCCAGCAGCGCGGACAGCAACCCTAATGAAAAACTGTTTTTT	CASSADSNPNEKLFF
-	TRBV6-4	-	TRBJ2-3	TGTGCCAGCAGCTGGACAGAGACAGATACGCAGTATTTT	CASSWTETDTQYF
-	TRBV5-1	-	TRBJ1-2	TGCGCCAGCAGCTTGGAGTCAGGGGCTAACTATGGCTACACCTTC	CASSLESGANYGYTF
-	TRBV2	-	TRBJ1-2	TGTGCCAGCAGCTGGCAGAATTACTATGGCTACACCTTC	CASSWQNYYGYTF
-	TRBV4-1	-	TRBJ1-1	TGCGCCAGCAGCCAGATGGGACGGGAGATTAACACTGAAGCTTTCTTT	CASSQMGREINTEAFF
-	TRBV4-1	-	TRBJ1-6	TGCGCCAGCAGCCAAGATGCGACTAGGGGTTCACCCCTCCACTTT	CASSQDATRGSPLHF
-	TRBV6-5	-	TRBJ1-5	TGTGCCAGTAAGGGGAGCAATCAGCCCCAGCATTTT	CASKGSNQPQHF
-	TRBV10-1	TRBD1	TRBJ2-7	TGCGCCAGCAGTTCACAGGGGAACGAGCAGTACTTC	CASSSQGNEQYF
-	TRBV9	-	TRBJ2-1	TGTGCCAGCAGCGTAGCGGGTGGCACCTACAATGAGCAGTTCTTC	CASSVAGGTYNEQFF
-	TRBV25-1	TRBD1	TRBJ1-2	TGTGCCAGCAGTCGAGTAACCGGGACAGGGGGCGCGGGCTACACCTTC	CASSRVTGTGGAGYTF
-	TRBV5-8	TRBD2	TRBJ2-2	TGTGCCAGCGGCGACCTTTGGACTAGCGGGAGATATAACACCGGGGAGCTGTTTTTT	CASGDLWTSGRYNTGELFF
-	TRBV5-1	-	TRBJ1-1	TGCGCCAGCAGCCCCTTTCAAGGGGTAAACACTGAAGCTTTCTTT	CASSPFQGVNTEAFF
-	TRBV6-6	TRBD1	TRBJ1-2	TGTGCCAGCACCTACTTCCAGGGGGGCGGAGATGGCTACACCTTC	CASTYFQGGGDGYTF
-	TRBV2	-	TRBJ1-3	TGTGCCAGCGGAATGGATGGCCGCGCTGGAAACACCATATATTTT	CASGMDGRAGNTIYF
-	TRBV10-3	-	TRBJ1-1	TGTGCCATCAGTGAGTCGGGAATTCGGGTGCGGGCTTTCTTT	CAISESGIRVRAFF
few	TRBV2	-	TRBJ1-4	TGTGCCAGCAGTGTGCGGGGGATTAATGAAAAACTGTTTTTT	CASSVRGINEKLFF
few	TRBV7-9	TRBD2	TRBJ2-1	TGTGCCAGCAGCTTAGCGTTGGGACTAGCGGGGGCGGACAATGAGCAGTTCTTC	CASSLALGLAGADNEQFF
once	TRBV27	-	TRBJ2-3	TGTGCCAGCAGTATCTGGGCGGAGAGCACAGATACGCAGTATTTT	CASSIWAESTDTQYF
-	TRBV11-2	TRBD1	TRBJ2-3	TGTGCCAGCAGCTATCACAGGGGGCGCATAGATACGCAGTATTTT	CASSYHRGRIDTQYF
once	TRBV7-2	-	TRBJ1-5	TGTGCCAGCAGCATTATGCGCAATCAGCCCCAGCATTTT	CASSIMRNQPQHF
-	TRBV4-1	TRBD2	TRBJ2-1	TGCGCCAGCAGCCAAGAGAAGAGACTAGCGGGTAACAATGAGCAGTTCTTC	CASSQEKRLAGNNEQFF
-	TRBV5-1	-	TRBJ2-1	TGCGCCAGCAGCTTGAACTCCTACAATGAGCAGTTCTTC	CASSLNSYNEQFF
once	TRBV11-3	TRBD1	TRBJ2-1	TGTGCCAGCAGCTTAGCAATGGGACAGGGTCACAATGAGCAGTTCTTC	CASSLAMGQGHNEQFF
few	TRBV19	-	TRBJ1-5	TGTGCCAGTAGTATGGGGTTGGGGAATCAGCCCCAGCATTTT	CASSMGLGNQPQHF
-	TRBV5-1	-	TRBJ2-7	TGCGCCAGCAGCGTGGACTCTTGGTCCTACGAGCAGTACTTC	CASSVDSWSYEQYF
-	TRBV27	TRBD1	TRBJ2-7	TGTGCCAGCAGTTTCCGGACAGGGAAGGCCGAGCAGTACTTC	CASSFRTGKAEQYF
few	TRBV6-1	-	TRBJ2-4	TGTGCCAGCAGGGGTCTAGCCAAAAACATTCAGTACTTC	CASRGLAKNIQYF
medium-sized	TRBV10-3	TRBD2	TRBJ2-3	TGTGCCACCTTAGCGGGAGAGGCGGATACGCAGTATTTT	CATLAGEADTQYF
-	TRBV28	TRBD1	TRBJ1-2	TGTGCCAGCAGTTTAGGGACAGGGGGAATGTATGGCTACACCTTC	CASSLGTGGMYGYTF
-	TRBV5-6	-	TRBJ2-7	TGTGCCAGCAGCCACTACTCCTACGAGCAGTACTTC	CASSHYSYEQYF
-	TRBV6-4	-	TRBJ1-1	TGTGCCAGCAGTGGAAACCCAGGGTTGACTGAAGCTTTCTTT	CASSGNPGLTEAFF
-	TRBV10-3	-	TRBJ1-2	TGTGCCATCAGACAGGGCGGGGACTATGGCTACACCTTC	CAIRQGGDYGYTF
few	TRBV6-6	-	TRBJ1-2	TGTGCCAGCACTCTTTACTCGGACTATGGCTACACCTTC	CASTLYSDYGYTF
-	TRBV25-1	-	TRBJ1-4	TGTGCCAGCAAAGGCGTGGCCGCTAATGAAAAACTGTTTTTT	CASKGVAANEKLFF
once	TRBV6-5	-	TRBJ2-1	TGTGCCAGCGGTAGATCGTGGAAGCAGTTCTTC	CASGRSWKQFF
few	TRBV5-1	-	TRBJ2-1	TGCGCCAGCAGCTTGGAGATCGATGAGCAGTTCTTC	CASSLEIDEQFF
few	TRBV7-8	-	TRBJ2-2	TGTGCCAGCAGCCCGATACAGGGCTCCGGGGAGCTGTTTTTT	CASSPIQGSGELFF
-	TRBV5-1	-	TRBJ2-2	TGCGCCAGCAGCATACAGGGCTTGGAGGAGCTGTTTTTT	CASSIQGLEELFF
once	TRBV9	-	TRBJ2-3	TGTGCCAGCAGCTCGCTTCGGGGGGCCCGCAGGGCAGATACGCAGTATTTT	CASSSLRGARRADTQYF
-	TRBV5-4	-	TRBJ2-1	TGTGCCAGCAGCTTGGGATTCAATGAGCAGTTCTTC	CASSLGFNEQFF
-	TRBV10-3	-	TRBJ1-2	TGTGCCATCAGTGCAAAAGGGGGCTACACCTTC	CAISAKGGYTF
-	TRBV7-9	-	TRBJ2-1	TGTGCCAGCAGCGACCGCTCACCTGGCGGAGGGGCCCCGCCCTTCGAGCAGTTCTTC	CASSDRSPGGGAPPFEQFF
-	TRBV4-3	TRBD2	TRBJ2-3	TGCGCCAGCAGCCAAGAAGCGGGGGGCTCAGATACGCAGTATTTT	CASSQEAGGSDTQYF
-	TRBV5-5	TRBD1	TRBJ2-7	TGTGCCAGCAGCTTGGAGGGACAGGGATGGGGCGAGCAGTACTTC	CASSLEGQGWGEQYF
-	TRBV9	-	TRBJ1-6	TGTGCCAGCAGCGTAGGAGGCCCCGCAAATTCACCCCTCCACTTT	CASSVGGPANSPLHF
-	TRBV28	-	TRBJ1-2	TGTGCCAGCAGTTTGAACGGAGCCTATGGCTACACCTTC	CASSLNGAYGYTF
-	TRBV25-1	-	TRBJ1-4	TGTGCCAGCAGTGAAAGTGACCGCAATATAGTGTTTTTT	CASSESDRNIVFF
-	TRBV19	TRBD1	TRBJ1-5	TGTGCCAGTAGTGCCCGGAGACAGGGAAAGGGTCAGCCCCAGCATTTT	CASSARRQGKGQPQHF